The rows below give T cell receptor beta chains drawn from one sample of a study of blood T cell repertoires in COVID-19. Sequencing used immunoSEQ multiplex PCR; TCRdb keeps in-frame clones, though not all of them. The sample lists approximately 240,000 clones, 70% to 85% seen once, with roughly 1.3% in the top ten. Sequencing was performed on PBMCs or T cells enriched from blood (not recorded which). These receptor sequences come from a woman in her thirties or forties with acute COVID-19. Each CDR3 is given with its conserved first and last residue. The order of the fields is CDR3 length, clone size, D gene, V gene, J gene, CDR3 DNA, CDR3 protein. The D gene is left open where the match is weak. Clone size appears in some rows only: once, few, many, or a class for an expanded clone.

CDR3 length: 15; clone size: NA; D gene: TRBD1; V gene: TRBV18; J gene: TRBJ1-1; CDR3 DNA: TGTGCCAGCTCATCCTACGGACAGGGGAACACTGAAGCTTTCTTT; CDR3 protein: CASSSYGQGNTEAFF
CDR3 length: 15; clone size: NA; D gene: TRBD2; V gene: TRBV5-1; J gene: TRBJ2-7; CDR3 DNA: TGCGCCAGCAGCTCTAGCGGGGGACGCTCCTACGAGCAGTACTTC; CDR3 protein: CASSSSGGRSYEQYF
CDR3 length: 13; clone size: NA; D gene: NA; V gene: TRBV28; J gene: TRBJ1-4; CDR3 DNA: TGTGCGAGCCGAGGGGGGGCACATGAAAAACTGTTTTTT; CDR3 protein: CASRGGAHEKLFF
CDR3 length: 15; clone size: once; D gene: TRBD1; V gene: TRBV27; J gene: TRBJ1-2; CDR3 DNA: TGTGCCAGCAGTTTACGGGCACAGGGGGCTAAGGGCTACACCTTC; CDR3 protein: CASSLRAQGAKGYTF
CDR3 length: 16; clone size: NA; D gene: NA; V gene: TRBV4-3; J gene: TRBJ2-7; CDR3 DNA: TGCGCCAGCAGCCAAGCCATCGGGTTTCGCCCTTACGAGCAGTACTTC; CDR3 protein: CASSQAIGFRPYEQYF
CDR3 length: 13; clone size: NA; D gene: NA; V gene: TRBV29-1; J gene: TRBJ1-1; CDR3 DNA: TGCAGCGTTGAAAGGGACATGGGCGCTGAAGCTTTCTTT; CDR3 protein: CSVERDMGAEAFF
CDR3 length: 14; clone size: NA; D gene: TRBD1; V gene: TRBV4-1; J gene: TRBJ1-2; CDR3 DNA: TGCGCCAGCAGCCAAGTGGGGACAGGGAACGGCTACACCTTC; CDR3 protein: CASSQVGTGNGYTF
CDR3 length: 11; clone size: NA; D gene: NA; V gene: TRBV28; J gene: TRBJ2-4; CDR3 DNA: TGTGCCAGCAGAGCGGAAAACATTCAGTACTTC; CDR3 protein: CASRAENIQYF
CDR3 length: 15; clone size: once; D gene: NA; V gene: TRBV10-2; J gene: TRBJ1-4; CDR3 DNA: TGCGCCAGCAGTACCGGGACAACAACTAATGAAAAACTGTTTTTT; CDR3 protein: CASSTGTTTNEKLFF
CDR3 length: 15; clone size: once; D gene: TRBD1; V gene: TRBV11-1; J gene: TRBJ1-1; CDR3 DNA: TGTGCCAGCAGCTTAGCGCTAAGAAGGGGGCCTGAAGCTTTCTTT; CDR3 protein: CASSLALRRGPEAFF
CDR3 length: 15; clone size: NA; D gene: TRBD1; V gene: TRBV19; J gene: TRBJ1-6; CDR3 DNA: TGTGCCAGTAGTCCGGGGACAGTATATAATTCACCCCTCCACTTT; CDR3 protein: CASSPGTVYNSPLHF